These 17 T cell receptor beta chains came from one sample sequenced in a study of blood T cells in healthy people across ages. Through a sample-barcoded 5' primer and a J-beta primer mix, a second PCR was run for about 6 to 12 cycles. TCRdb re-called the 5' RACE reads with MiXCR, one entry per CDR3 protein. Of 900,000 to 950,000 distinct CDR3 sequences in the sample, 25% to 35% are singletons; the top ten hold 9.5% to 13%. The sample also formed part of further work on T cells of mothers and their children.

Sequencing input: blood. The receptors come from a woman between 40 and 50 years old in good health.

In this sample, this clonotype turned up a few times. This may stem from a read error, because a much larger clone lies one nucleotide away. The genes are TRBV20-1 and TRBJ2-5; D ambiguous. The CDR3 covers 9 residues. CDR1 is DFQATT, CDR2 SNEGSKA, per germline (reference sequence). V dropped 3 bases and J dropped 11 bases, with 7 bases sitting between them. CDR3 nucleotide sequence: TGCAGTGCTAGTGAGGAGCAGTACTTC. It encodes CSASEEQYF.

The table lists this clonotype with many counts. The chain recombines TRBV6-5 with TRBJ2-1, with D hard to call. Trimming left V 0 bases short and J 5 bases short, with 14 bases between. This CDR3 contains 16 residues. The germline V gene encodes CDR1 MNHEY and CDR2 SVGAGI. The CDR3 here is CASSYSSNDWNNEQFF. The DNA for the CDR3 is TGTGCCAGCAGTTACTCCTCAAACGACTGGAACAATGAGCAGTTCTTC.

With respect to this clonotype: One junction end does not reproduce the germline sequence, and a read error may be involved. The CDR3 DNA sequence: TGTACCAGCAGCCTGCTGAGGGGGGGCAGGACAGATGCGCAGTATTTT. Translation gives CTSSLLRGGRTDAQYF. This rearrangement joins TRBV12-3 or TRBV12-4 to TRBJ2-3; TRBD2 might be the D (7 bases). There are 16 residues in the CDR3.

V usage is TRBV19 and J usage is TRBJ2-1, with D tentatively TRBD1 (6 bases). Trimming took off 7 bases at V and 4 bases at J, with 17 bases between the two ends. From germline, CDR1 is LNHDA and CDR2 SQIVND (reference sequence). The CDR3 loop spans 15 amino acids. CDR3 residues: CASKGPGQAYNEQFF. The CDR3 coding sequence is TGTGCCAGTAAAGGACCGGGACAAGCTTACAATGAGCAGTTCTTC. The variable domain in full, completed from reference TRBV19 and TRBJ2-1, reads DGGITQSPKYLFRKEGQNVTLSCEQNLNHDAMYWYRQDPGQGLRLIYYSQIVNDFQKGDIAEGYSVSREKKESFPLTVTSAQKNPTAFYLCASKGPGQAYNEQFFGPGTRLTVL.

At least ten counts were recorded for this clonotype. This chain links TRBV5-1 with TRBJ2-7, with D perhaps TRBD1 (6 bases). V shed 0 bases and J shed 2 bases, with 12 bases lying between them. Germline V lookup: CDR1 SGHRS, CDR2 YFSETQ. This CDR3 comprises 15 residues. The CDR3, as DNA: TGCGCCAGCAGCTTGGCCGGGACAATAACCTACGAGCAGTACTTC. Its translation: CASSLAGTITYEQYF.

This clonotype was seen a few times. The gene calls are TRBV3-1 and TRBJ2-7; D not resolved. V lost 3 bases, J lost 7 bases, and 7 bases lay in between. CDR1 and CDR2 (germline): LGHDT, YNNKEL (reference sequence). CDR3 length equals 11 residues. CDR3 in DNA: TGTGCCAGCAGCCACCTCGGGGAGCAGTACTTC. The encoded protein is CASSHLGEQYF.

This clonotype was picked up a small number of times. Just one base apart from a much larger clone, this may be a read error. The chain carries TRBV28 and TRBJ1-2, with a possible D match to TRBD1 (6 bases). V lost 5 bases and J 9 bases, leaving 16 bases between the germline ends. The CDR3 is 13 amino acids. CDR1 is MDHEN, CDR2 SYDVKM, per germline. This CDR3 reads CASSLGQQYCYTF. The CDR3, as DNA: TGTGCCAGCAGTCTTGGACAGCAGTATTGCTACACCTTC.

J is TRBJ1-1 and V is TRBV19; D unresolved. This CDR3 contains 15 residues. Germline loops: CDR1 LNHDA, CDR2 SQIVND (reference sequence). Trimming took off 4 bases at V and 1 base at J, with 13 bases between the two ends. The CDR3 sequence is CASSNPELGNTEAFF. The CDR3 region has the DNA TGTGCCAGTAGTAACCCGGAACTAGGGAACACTGAAGCTTTCTTT.

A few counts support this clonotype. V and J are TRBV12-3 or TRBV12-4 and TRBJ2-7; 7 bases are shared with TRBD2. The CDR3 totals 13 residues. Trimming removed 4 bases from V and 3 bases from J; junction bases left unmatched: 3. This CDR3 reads CASSSASGYEQYF. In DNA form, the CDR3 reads TGTGCCAGCAGTTCGGCTAGCGGCTACGAGCAGTACTTC.

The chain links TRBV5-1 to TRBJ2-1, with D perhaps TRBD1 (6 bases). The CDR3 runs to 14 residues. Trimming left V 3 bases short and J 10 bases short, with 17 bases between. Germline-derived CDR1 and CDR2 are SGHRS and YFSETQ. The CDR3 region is CASSSTESGTEQFF. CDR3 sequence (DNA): TGCGCCAGCAGCTCCACTGAGTCCGGGACAGAGCAGTTCTTC.

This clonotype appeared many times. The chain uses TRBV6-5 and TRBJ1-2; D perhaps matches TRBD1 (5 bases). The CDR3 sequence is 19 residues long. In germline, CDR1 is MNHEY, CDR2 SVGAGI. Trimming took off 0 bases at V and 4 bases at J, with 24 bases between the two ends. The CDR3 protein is CASSYSLDTSLNLGYGYTF. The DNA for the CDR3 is TGTGCCAGCAGTTACTCCCTGGACACCTCACTGAACCTTGGCTATGGCTACACCTTC.

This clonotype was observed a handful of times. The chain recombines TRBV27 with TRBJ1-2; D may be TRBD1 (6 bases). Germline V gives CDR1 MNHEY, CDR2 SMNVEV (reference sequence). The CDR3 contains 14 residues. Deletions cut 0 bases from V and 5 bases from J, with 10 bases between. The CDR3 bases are TGTGCCAGCAGTTTATCCCCCCAGGGGTATGGCTACACCTTC. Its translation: CASSLSPQGYGYTF.

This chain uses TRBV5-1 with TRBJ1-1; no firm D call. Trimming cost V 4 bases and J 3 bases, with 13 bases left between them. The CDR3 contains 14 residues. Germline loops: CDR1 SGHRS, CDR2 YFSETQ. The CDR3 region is CASSPWTEHTEAFF. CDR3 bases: TGCGCCAGCAGCCCGTGGACCGAACACACTGAAGCTTTCTTT.

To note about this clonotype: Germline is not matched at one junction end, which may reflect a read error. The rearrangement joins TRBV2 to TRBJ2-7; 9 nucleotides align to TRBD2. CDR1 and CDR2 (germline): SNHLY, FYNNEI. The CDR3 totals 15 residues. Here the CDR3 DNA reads TGTGTCAGCAGACATATAGCGGGGGCCTCCTACGAGCAGTACTTC. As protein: CVSRHIAGASYEQYF.

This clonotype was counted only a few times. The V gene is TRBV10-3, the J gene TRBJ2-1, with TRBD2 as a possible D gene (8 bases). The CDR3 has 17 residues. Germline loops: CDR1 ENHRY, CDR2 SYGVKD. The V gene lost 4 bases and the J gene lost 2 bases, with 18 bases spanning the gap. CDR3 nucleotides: TGTGCCATCAGTGGACAGGGCGCGGGGGGAACCTACAATGAGCAGTTCTTC. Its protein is CAISGQGAGGTYNEQFF.

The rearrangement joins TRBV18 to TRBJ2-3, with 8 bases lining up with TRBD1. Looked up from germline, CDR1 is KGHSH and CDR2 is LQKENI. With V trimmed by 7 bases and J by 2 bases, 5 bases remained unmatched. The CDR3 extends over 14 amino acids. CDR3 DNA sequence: TGTGCCAGCTTCCTGACAGGGGTCACAGATACGCAGTATTTT. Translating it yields CASFLTGVTDTQYF.

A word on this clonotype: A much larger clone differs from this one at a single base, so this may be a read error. This CDR3 is CASSQGTGGNYGQYF. CDR3 DNA sequence: TGCGCCAGCAGCCAGGGGACAGGGGGGAACTACGGGCAGTACTTC. This chain connects TRBV4-1 to TRBJ2-7, with TRBD1 matching over 11 bases. The V gene's germline CDR1 is MGHRA and CDR2 YSYEKL. The CDR3 totals 15 residues.